This is a list of T cell receptor beta chains from one sample in a study of blood T cell repertoires in COVID-19. Some clones are missing from TCRdb's copy, which holds only in-frame ones; the method was immunoSEQ multiplex PCR. This table holds tens of thousands of clones, about four fifths found once. The sample taken for sequencing was peripheral blood. The receptors here all came from a man between 25 and 39 years old with COVID-19, enrolled during active disease. CDR3s include the opening cysteine and the closing phenylalanine or tryptophan. Each record gives: J gene, clone size, V gene, D gene, CDR3 protein, CDR3 DNA. D genes are given only for firm matches. Expanded clones get a size class; other rows say once, few or many, or leave the size out.

J gene: TRBJ1-2
clone size: .
V gene: TRBV7-9
D gene: .
CDR3 protein: CASSLETGGGYTF
CDR3 DNA: TGTGCCAGCAGCTTGGAGACAGGCGGAGGCTACACCTTC

J gene: TRBJ2-6
clone size: .
V gene: TRBV9
D gene: .
CDR3 protein: CASSVVHRSGANVLTF
CDR3 DNA: TGTGCCAGCAGCGTAGTGCACAGATCTGGGGCCAACGTCCTGACTTTC

J gene: TRBJ2-2
clone size: .
V gene: TRBV5-6
D gene: .
CDR3 protein: CASSLEQTTGELFF
CDR3 DNA: TGTGCCAGCAGCTTGGAACAGACGACCGGGGAGCTGTTTTTT

J gene: TRBJ2-5
clone size: once
V gene: TRBV7-9
D gene: TRBD2
CDR3 protein: CASSLMAGGPQETQYF
CDR3 DNA: TGTGCCAGCAGCTTAATGGCGGGAGGGCCGCAAGAGACCCAGTACTTC

J gene: TRBJ2-3
clone size: .
V gene: TRBV9
D gene: .
CDR3 protein: CASSVTGHSTDTQYF
CDR3 DNA: TGTGCCAGCAGCGTCACGGGACATAGCACAGATACGCAGTATTTT

J gene: TRBJ1-3
clone size: few
V gene: TRBV5-3
D gene: TRBD1
CDR3 protein: CARSQRNRGSSGNTIYF
CDR3 DNA: TGTGCCAGAAGCCAACGAAACAGGGGGAGCTCTGGAAACACCATATATTTT

J gene: TRBJ2-6
clone size: few
V gene: TRBV11-3
D gene: TRBD1
CDR3 protein: CASSLGDSSGANVLTF
CDR3 DNA: TGTGCCAGCAGCTTAGGGGACAGCTCTGGGGCCAACGTCCTGACTTTC

J gene: TRBJ1-4
clone size: .
V gene: TRBV25-1
D gene: .
CDR3 protein: CASSEDWGSNEKLFF
CDR3 DNA: TGTGCCAGCAGTGAAGATTGGGGCAGTAATGAAAAACTGTTTTTT

J gene: TRBJ2-7
clone size: .
V gene: TRBV19
D gene: TRBD2
CDR3 protein: CASSRSVSGDYYEQYF
CDR3 DNA: TGTGCCAGTAGTCGTTCCGTGAGCGGGGATTATTACGAGCAGTACTTC

J gene: TRBJ2-5
clone size: few
V gene: TRBV20-1
D gene: .
CDR3 protein: CSAQLEETQYF
CDR3 DNA: TGCAGTGCCCAACTGGAGGAGACCCAGTACTTC

J gene: TRBJ1-1
clone size: few
V gene: TRBV6-2/TRBV6-3
D gene: .
CDR3 protein: CASSFTGNTEAFF
CDR3 DNA: TGTGCCAGCAGTTTCACGGGGAACACTGAAGCTTTCTTT

J gene: TRBJ2-1
clone size: .
V gene: TRBV7-6
D gene: .
CDR3 protein: CASSRGGAHNEQFF
CDR3 DNA: TGTGCCAGCAGCCGTGGAGGGGCGCACAATGAGCAGTTCTTC

J gene: TRBJ2-7
clone size: .
V gene: TRBV10-1
D gene: TRBD2
CDR3 protein: CASSESLALREAGYEQYF
CDR3 DNA: TGCGCCAGCAGTGAGTCCCTCGCACTCCGGGAGGCGGGGTACGAGCAGTACTTC

J gene: TRBJ1-1
clone size: many
V gene: TRBV6-5
D gene: .
CDR3 protein: CASSYTTGNTEAFF
CDR3 DNA: TGTGCCAGCAGTTATACGACAGGGAACACTGAAGCTTTCTTT

J gene: TRBJ2-7
clone size: .
V gene: TRBV21-1
D gene: .
CDR3 protein: CASSIWGQGAREQYF
CDR3 DNA: .

J gene: TRBJ2-3
clone size: .
V gene: TRBV5-4
D gene: .
CDR3 protein: CASSFRASSTDTQYF
CDR3 DNA: TGTGCCAGCAGCTTCAGGGCTTCTAGCACAGATACGCAGTATTTT